These T cell receptor beta chains were read from a single sample in a study of blood T cell repertoires in COVID-19. TCRdb's table, derived via immunoSEQ multiplex PCR, lists solely in-frame clones and lacks some. The sample lists roughly 110,000 clones, approximately 85% occurring once. Sequenced sample: peripheral blood. All receptors derive from a man aged 35-49 years with acute or convalescent COVID-19. Both conserved end residues are part of each CDR3. Each record gives: clone size, CDR3 length, D gene, V gene, J gene, CDR3 DNA, CDR3 protein. D genes are given only for firm matches. Size is omitted from some rows. Given values are once, few, many or a class for expanded clones.

size: -
length: 15
D: -
V: TRBV7-9
J: TRBJ2-3
DNA: TGTGCCAGCAGCTTTGGCGGGGATTTTACAGATACGCAGTATTTT
CDR3: CASSFGGDFTDTQYF

size: -
length: 15
D: -
V: TRBV4-3
J: TRBJ1-4
DNA: TGCGCCAGCAGCTATACTGGCGGGGCAGCGGAAAAACTGTTTTTT
CDR3: CASSYTGGAAEKLFF

size: -
length: 13
D: TRBD1
V: TRBV27
J: TRBJ2-7
DNA: TGTGCCAGCCAAGGGGGGACAGGGGGTGTGCAGTACTTC
CDR3: CASQGGTGGVQYF

size: -
length: 15
D: -
V: TRBV20-1
J: TRBJ2-6
DNA: TGCAGTGCTAGTGGTGAGGGGGTTGGGGCCAACGTCCTGACTTTC
CDR3: CSASGEGVGANVLTF

size: -
length: 15
D: TRBD1
V: TRBV3-1/TRBV3-2
J: TRBJ1-3
DNA: TGTGCCAGCAGCCAAGGGACAGGCCTACTAAACACCATATATTTT
CDR3: CASSQGTGLLNTIYF

size: few
length: 13
D: TRBD2
V: TRBV7-2
J: TRBJ2-5
DNA: TGTGCCAGCAGCTTAGCCGGGGGGGGGACCCAGTACTTC
CDR3: CASSLAGGGTQYF

size: -
length: 14
D: -
V: TRBV4-2
J: TRBJ2-1
DNA: TGTGCCAGCACCAGAGGCGGGGCCGGCAATGAGCAGTTCTTC
CDR3: CASTRGGAGNEQFF

size: few
length: 16
D: TRBD2
V: TRBV7-9
J: TRBJ2-1
DNA: TGTGCCAGCAGCTCAAGCCCCAGCGGGGGCTACAATGAGCAGTTCTTC
CDR3: CASSSSPSGGYNEQFF

size: few
length: 14
D: -
V: TRBV30
J: TRBJ1-1
DNA: TGTGCCTGGAGCCTTTCTACCCGACATTTAGAAGCTTTCTTT
CDR3: CAWSLSTRHLEAFF

size: few
length: 15
D: TRBD1
V: TRBV28
J: TRBJ1-1
DNA: TGTGCCAGCAGAACCCGGGACAGGGCGAACACTGAAGCTTTCTTT
CDR3: CASRTRDRANTEAFF

size: -
length: 16
D: -
V: TRBV18
J: TRBJ1-1
DNA: TGTGCCAGCTCACCCCCCAACCAGGCCTTGGGTACTGAAGCTTTCTTT
CDR3: CASSPPNQALGTEAFF

size: -
length: 13
D: -
V: TRBV7-2
J: TRBJ1-3
DNA: TGTGCCAGCAGCTTAGCGTGGGCCGCCACCATATATTTT
CDR3: CASSLAWAATIYF

size: -
length: 14
D: TRBD1
V: TRBV10-3
J: TRBJ2-7
DNA: TGTGCCATCAGCGCGGGACAGGGTCCGTACGAGCAGTACTTC
CDR3: CAISAGQGPYEQYF

size: -
length: 14
D: TRBD1
V: TRBV6-5
J: TRBJ1-3
DNA: TGTGCCAGCAGAGCCCTGGACAGGTCAAACACCATATATTTT
CDR3: CASRALDRSNTIYF

size: -
length: 14
D: -
V: TRBV18
J: TRBJ2-5
DNA: TGTGCCAGCTCACCCATACCAGGACAAGAGACCCAGTACTTC
CDR3: CASSPIPGQETQYF

size: -
length: 15
D: TRBD1
V: TRBV9
J: TRBJ2-1
DNA: TGTGCCAGCAGCGTAGACAGGGGGCGCGTCGATGAGCAGTTCTTC
CDR3: CASSVDRGRVDEQFF

size: -
length: 13
D: -
V: TRBV11-3
J: TRBJ2-1
DNA: TGTGCCAGCAGCTTCGGGGACTACAATGAGCAGTTCTTC
CDR3: CASSFGDYNEQFF

size: -
length: 16
D: TRBD2
V: TRBV9
J: TRBJ2-7
DNA: TGTGCCAGCAGCGTAGGTGTAGCGGGTAAGCCCTACGAGCAGTACTTC
CDR3: CASSVGVAGKPYEQYF

size: -
length: 12
D: -
V: TRBV7-9
J: TRBJ2-2
DNA: TGTGCCAGCGGGAGGAGGACCGGGGAGCTGTTTTTT
CDR3: CASGRRTGELFF

size: -
length: 14
D: TRBD1
V: TRBV30
J: TRBJ1-5
DNA: TGTGCCTGGAGACAGGGGGTAGGCAATCAGCCCCAGCATTTT
CDR3: CAWRQGVGNQPQHF

size: -
length: 15
D: TRBD2
V: TRBV7-9
J: TRBJ2-5
DNA: TGTGCCAGCAGCTTAGCAGGGAGGGAGCAAGAGACCCAGTACTTC
CDR3: CASSLAGREQETQYF

size: -
length: 12
D: -
V: TRBV7-6
J: TRBJ2-3
DNA: TGTGCCAGCAGCTTTGAGCGGAATACGCAGTATTTT
CDR3: CASSFERNTQYF

size: -
length: 18
D: TRBD2
V: TRBV14
J: TRBJ2-2
DNA: TGTGCCAGCAGCCAAGCAGGACTAGCGGGGGTCAACACCGGGGAGCTGTTTTTT
CDR3: CASSQAGLAGVNTGELFF

size: -
length: 14
D: -
V: TRBV27
J: TRBJ1-2
DNA: TGTGCCAGCCACTCGGGGGACCCACCCTATGGCTACACCTTC
CDR3: CASHSGDPPYGYTF

size: -
length: 15
D: TRBD2
V: TRBV5-1
J: TRBJ2-7
DNA: TGCGCCAGCAGCTCTAGCGGGAGGGTGTCCTACGAGCAGTACTTC
CDR3: CASSSSGRVSYEQYF

size: -
length: 14
D: TRBD1
V: TRBV6-5
J: TRBJ2-5
DNA: TGTGCCAGCGGGGGCGGGACAGGGGTCGAGACCCAGTACTTC
CDR3: CASGGGTGVETQYF

size: -
length: 17
D: TRBD1
V: TRBV4-2
J: TRBJ2-3
DNA: TGTGCCAGCAGCCAAGTTACGGGACAGACAAGCACAGATACGCAGTATTTT
CDR3: CASSQVTGQTSTDTQYF

size: once
length: 14
D: -
V: TRBV9
J: TRBJ1-4
DNA: TGTGCCAGCAGCGTTCAGCAGGGTGGGGAAAAACTGTTTTTT
CDR3: CASSVQQGGEKLFF

size: -
length: 13
D: TRBD1
V: TRBV2
J: TRBJ1-5
DNA: TGTGCCAGCAACCGACAGGGAAATCAGCCCCAGCATTTT
CDR3: CASNRQGNQPQHF

size: -
length: 16
D: TRBD2
V: TRBV19
J: TRBJ2-3
DNA: TGTGCCAGTAGTAGGAGGACTAGCTCAGCCACAGATACGCAGTATTTT
CDR3: CASSRRTSSATDTQYF

size: -
length: 13
D: -
V: TRBV5-1
J: TRBJ1-1
DNA: TGCGCCAGCAGCTGGGGGGTACGGACTGAAGCTTTCTTT
CDR3: CASSWGVRTEAFF

size: once
length: 12
D: -
V: TRBV5-6
J: TRBJ1-2
DNA: TGTGCCAGCAGCTTGAACTACTATGGCTACACCTTC
CDR3: CASSLNYYGYTF

size: once
length: 13
D: TRBD2
V: TRBV5-1
J: TRBJ2-7
DNA: TGCGCCAGCAGCTTAACGGGGACTAGGGAGCAGTACTTC
CDR3: CASSLTGTREQYF